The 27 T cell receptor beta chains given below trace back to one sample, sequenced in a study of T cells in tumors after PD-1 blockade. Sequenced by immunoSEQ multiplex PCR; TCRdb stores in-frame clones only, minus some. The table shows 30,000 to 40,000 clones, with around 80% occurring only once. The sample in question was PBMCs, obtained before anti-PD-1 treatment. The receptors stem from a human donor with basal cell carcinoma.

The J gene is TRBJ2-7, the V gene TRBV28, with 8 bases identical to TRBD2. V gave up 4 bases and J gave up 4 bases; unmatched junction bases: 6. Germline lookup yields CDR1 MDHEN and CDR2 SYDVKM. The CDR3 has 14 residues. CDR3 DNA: TGTGCCAGCAGTTCGACCGCGGGGGGTTACGAGCAGTACTTC. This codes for CASSSTAGGYEQYF.

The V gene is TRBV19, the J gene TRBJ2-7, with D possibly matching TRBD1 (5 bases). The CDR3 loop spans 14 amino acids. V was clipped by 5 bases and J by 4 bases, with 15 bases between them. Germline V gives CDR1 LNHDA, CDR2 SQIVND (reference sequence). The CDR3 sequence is CASSPTRTGYEQYF. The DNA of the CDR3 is TGTGCCAGTAGTCCAACGCGAACAGGTTACGAGCAGTACTTC.

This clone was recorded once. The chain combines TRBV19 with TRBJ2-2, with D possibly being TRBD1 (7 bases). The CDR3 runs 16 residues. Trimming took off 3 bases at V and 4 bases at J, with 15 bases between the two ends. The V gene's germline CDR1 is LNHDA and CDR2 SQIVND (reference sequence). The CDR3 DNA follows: TGTGCCAGTAGTATTAGGCCAGGGGGGCCCACCGGGGAGCTGTTTTTT. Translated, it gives CASSIRPGGPTGELFF.

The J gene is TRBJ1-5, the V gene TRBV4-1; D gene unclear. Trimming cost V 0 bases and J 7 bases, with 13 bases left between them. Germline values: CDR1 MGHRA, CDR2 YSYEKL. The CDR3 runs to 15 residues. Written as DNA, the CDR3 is TGCGCCAGCAGCCAAGACGAGGTCTTAGGGCAGCCCCAGCATTTT. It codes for CASSQDEVLGQPQHF.

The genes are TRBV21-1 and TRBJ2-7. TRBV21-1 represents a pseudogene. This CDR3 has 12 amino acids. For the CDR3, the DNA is TGTGCCGGGTATGGGGGTGACTACGAGCAGTACTTC. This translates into CAGYGGDYEQYF.

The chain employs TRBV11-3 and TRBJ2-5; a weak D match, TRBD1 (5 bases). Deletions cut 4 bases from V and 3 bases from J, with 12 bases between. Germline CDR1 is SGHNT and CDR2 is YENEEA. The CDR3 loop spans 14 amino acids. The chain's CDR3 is CASSSPRQKETQYF. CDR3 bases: TGTGCCAGCAGCTCCCCGAGACAGAAAGAGACCCAGTACTTC.

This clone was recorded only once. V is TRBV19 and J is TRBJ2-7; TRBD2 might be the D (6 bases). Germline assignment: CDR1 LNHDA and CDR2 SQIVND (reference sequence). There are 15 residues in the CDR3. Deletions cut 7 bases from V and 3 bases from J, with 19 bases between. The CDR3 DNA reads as TGTGCCAGTACCTCTAGCGTCGGGGAGAGCTACGAGCAGTACTTC. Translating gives CASTSSVGESYEQYF.

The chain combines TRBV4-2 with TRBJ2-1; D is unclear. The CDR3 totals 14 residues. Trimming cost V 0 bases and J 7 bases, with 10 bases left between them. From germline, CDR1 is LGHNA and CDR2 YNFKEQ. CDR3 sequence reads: CASSQDIDGNEQFF. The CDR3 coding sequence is TGTGCCAGCAGCCAAGATATAGACGGGAATGAGCAGTTCTTC.

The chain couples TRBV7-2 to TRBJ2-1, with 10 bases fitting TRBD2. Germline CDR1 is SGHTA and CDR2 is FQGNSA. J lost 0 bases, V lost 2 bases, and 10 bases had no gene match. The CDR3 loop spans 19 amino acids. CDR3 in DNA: TGTGCCAGCAGCTTAAGTGGGACTAGCGCGACGAGCTCCTACAATGAGCAGTTCTTC. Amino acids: CASSLSGTSATSSYNEQFF.

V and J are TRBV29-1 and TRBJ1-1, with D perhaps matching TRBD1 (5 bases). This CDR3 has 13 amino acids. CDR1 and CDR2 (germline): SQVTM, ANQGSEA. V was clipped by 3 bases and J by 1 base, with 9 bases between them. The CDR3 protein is CSVDGGTNTEAFF. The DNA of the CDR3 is TGCAGCGTTGATGGGGGGACGAACACTGAAGCTTTCTTT.

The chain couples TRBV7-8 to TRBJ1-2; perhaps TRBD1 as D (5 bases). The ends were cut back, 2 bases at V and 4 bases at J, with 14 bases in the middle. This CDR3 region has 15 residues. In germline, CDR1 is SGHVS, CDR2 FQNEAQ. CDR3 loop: CASSLRPGGGYGYTF. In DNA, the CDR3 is TGTGCCAGCAGCTTACGTCCAGGCGGGGGCTATGGCTACACCTTC.

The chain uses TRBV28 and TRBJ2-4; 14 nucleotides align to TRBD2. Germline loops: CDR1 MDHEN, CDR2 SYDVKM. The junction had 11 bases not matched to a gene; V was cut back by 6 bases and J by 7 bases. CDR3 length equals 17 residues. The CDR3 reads CASSGGTSGRERNIQYF. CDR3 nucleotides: TGTGCCAGCAGCGGTGGGACTAGCGGGAGAGAGAGGAACATTCAGTACTTC.

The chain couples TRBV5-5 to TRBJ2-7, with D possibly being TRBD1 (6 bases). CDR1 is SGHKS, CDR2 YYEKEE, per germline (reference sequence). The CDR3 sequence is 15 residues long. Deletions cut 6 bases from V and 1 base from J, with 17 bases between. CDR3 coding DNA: TGTGCCAGCACTGCCGGGACAACTATTTCCTACGAGCAGTACTTC. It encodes CASTAGTTISYEQYF. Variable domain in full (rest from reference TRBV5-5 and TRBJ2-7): DAGVTQSPTHLIKTRGQQVTLRCSPISGHKSVSWYQQVLGQGPQFIFQYYEKEERGRGNFPDRFSARQFPNYSSELNVNALLLGDSALYLCASTAGTTISYEQYFGPGTRLTVT.

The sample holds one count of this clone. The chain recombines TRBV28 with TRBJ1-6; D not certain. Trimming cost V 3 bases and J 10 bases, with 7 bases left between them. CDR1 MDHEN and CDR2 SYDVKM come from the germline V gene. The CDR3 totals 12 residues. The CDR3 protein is CASSLDESPLHF. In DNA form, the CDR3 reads TGTGCCAGCAGTTTGGACGAATCACCCCTCCACTTT.

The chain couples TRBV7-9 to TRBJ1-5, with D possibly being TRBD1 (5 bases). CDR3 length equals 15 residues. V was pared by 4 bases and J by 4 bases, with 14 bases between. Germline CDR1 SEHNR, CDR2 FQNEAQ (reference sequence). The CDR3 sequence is CASSSRDGINQPQHF. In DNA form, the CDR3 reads TGTGCCAGCAGCTCACGGGACGGGATAAATCAGCCCCAGCATTTT.

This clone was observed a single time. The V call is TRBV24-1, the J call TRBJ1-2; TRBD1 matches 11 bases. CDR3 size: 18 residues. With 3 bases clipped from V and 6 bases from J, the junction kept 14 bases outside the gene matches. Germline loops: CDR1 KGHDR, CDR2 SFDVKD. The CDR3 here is CATSDTGTGGGSGNGYTF. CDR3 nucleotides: TGTGCCACCAGTGATACCGGGACAGGGGGAGGAAGTGGGAATGGCTACACCTTC.

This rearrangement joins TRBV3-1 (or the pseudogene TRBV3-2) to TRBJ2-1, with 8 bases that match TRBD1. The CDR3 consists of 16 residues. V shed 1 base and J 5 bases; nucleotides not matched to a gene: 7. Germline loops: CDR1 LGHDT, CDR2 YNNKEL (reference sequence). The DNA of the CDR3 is TGTGCCAGCAGCCAAGTAGGTCCGGGACAGGACAATGAGCAGTTCTTC. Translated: CASSQVGPGQDNEQFF.

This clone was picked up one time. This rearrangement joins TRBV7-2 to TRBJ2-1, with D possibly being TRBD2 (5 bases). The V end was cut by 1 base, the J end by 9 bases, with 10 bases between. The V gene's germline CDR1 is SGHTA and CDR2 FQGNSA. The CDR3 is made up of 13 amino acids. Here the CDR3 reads CASSLVGDGEQFF. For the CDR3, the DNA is TGTGCCAGCAGCTTAGTGGGAGACGGTGAGCAGTTCTTC. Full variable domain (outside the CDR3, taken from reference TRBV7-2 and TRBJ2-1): GAGVSQSPSNKVTEKGKDVELRCDPISGHTALYWYRQSLGQGLEFLIYFQGNSAPDKSGLPSDRFSAERTGGSVSTLTIQRTQQEDSAVYLCASSLVGDGEQFFGPGTRLTVL.

CDR3 bases: TGTGCCAGCAGCCCCCGGGCAGGGGGCGATTCACCCCTCCACTTT. Translated, it gives CASSPRAGGDSPLHF. The chain is built from TRBV9 and TRBJ1-6; 8 nucleotides line up with TRBD1. The CDR3 loop spans 15 amino acids. V lost 4 bases, J lost 8 bases, and 8 bases stayed unmatched. Germline assignment: CDR1 SGDLS and CDR2 YYNGEE.

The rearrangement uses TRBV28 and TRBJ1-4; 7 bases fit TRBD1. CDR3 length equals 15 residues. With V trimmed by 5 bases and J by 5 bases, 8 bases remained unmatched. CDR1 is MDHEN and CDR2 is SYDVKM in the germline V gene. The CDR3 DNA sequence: TGTGCCAGCAGTCCGGGAGGGACAGAGAATGAAAAACTGTTTTTT. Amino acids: CASSPGGTENEKLFF.

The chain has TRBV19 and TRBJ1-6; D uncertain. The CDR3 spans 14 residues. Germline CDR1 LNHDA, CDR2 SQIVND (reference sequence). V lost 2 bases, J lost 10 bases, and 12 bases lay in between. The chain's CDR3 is CASSISEVGSPLHF. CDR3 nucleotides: TGTGCCAGTAGTATATCTGAGGTGGGATCACCCCTCCACTTT.

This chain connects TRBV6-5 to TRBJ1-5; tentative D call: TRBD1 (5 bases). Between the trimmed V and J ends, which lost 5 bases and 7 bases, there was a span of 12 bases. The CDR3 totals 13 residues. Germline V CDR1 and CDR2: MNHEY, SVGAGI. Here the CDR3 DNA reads TGTGCCAGCAGTACAGGTTCGGGGCAGCCCCAGCATTTT. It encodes CASSTGSGQPQHF.

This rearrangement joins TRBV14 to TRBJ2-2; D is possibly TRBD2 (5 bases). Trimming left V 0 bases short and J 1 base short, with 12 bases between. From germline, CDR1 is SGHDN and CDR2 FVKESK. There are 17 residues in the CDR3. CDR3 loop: CASSQDAGNLNTGELFF. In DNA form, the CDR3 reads TGTGCCAGCAGCCAAGATGCGGGTAACCTGAACACCGGGGAGCTGTTTTTT.

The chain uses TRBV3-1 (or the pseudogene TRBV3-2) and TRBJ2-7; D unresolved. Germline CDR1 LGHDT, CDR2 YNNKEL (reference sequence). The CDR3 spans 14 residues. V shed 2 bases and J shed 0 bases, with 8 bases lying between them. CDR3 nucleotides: TGTGCCAGCAGCCAATTGTTCAGCTCCTACGAGCAGTACTTC. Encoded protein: CASSQLFSSYEQYF.

The CDR3 DNA reads as TGTGCCACCAGCATTAGGACAGGCGGAAACGAGCAGTACTTC. Translated, it gives CATSIRTGGNEQYF. The chain uses TRBV15 and TRBJ2-7, with 7 nucleotides matching TRBD1. Germline CDR1 reads LNHNV; CDR2 reads YYDKDF (reference sequence). V dropped 4 bases and J dropped 5; count of bases not matched to a gene: 8. This CDR3 contains 14 residues.

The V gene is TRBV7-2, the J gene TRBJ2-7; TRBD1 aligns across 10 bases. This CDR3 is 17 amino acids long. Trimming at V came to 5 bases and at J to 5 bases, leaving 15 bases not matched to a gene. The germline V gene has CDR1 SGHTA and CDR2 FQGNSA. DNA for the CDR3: TGTGCCAGCAGCCCGCGGGGAGGAGGGACAGGGGTCCACGAGCAGTACTTC. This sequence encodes CASSPRGGGTGVHEQYF.

The CDR3 protein is CASTGTFLGGTEAFF. For the CDR3, the DNA is TGTGCCAGCACCGGGACCTTTTTAGGGGGGACTGAAGCTTTCTTT. The chain is built from TRBV11-1 and TRBJ1-1; D perhaps matches TRBD1 (6 bases). V shed 7 bases and J shed 5 bases, with 20 bases lying between them. Germline CDR1 reads SGHAT; CDR2 reads FQDESV (reference sequence). This CDR3 contains 15 residues.